Listed here are 27 T cell receptor beta chains from one sample, sequenced in a study of blood T cell repertoires in COVID-19 (dated by TCRdb to between 2020 and 2021). Libraries were constructed by the immunoSEQ multiplex PCR assay. This immuneACCESS table, as held by TCRdb, lists in-frame sequences with V and J called but not all clones. Of the missing ones, under half trace to an unresolved V gene in checked studies; the others have no known cause. For this sample the table gives 250,000 to 300,000 clones, of which over 75% were detected only once. 1% to 1.3% of the sample is held by the ten biggest clonotypes. Sequencing input: PBMCs or T cells enriched from blood (not recorded which). All receptors derive from a woman aged 25 to 39 who had recovered from COVID-19.

The sample holds one count of this clone. The V call is TRBV15, the J call TRBJ2-7; D gene unclear. The CDR3 sequence is 13 residues long. V dropped 2 bases and J dropped 6 bases, with 11 bases sitting between them. Germline CDR1 and CDR2: LNHNV and YYDKDF (reference sequence). The CDR3 sequence is CATSRTGVREQYF. The CDR3 nucleotides are TGTGCCACCAGCAGAACGGGTGTACGCGAGCAGTACTTC.

This clone was recorded only once. The chain is built from TRBV7-9 and TRBJ2-3; a possible D gene is TRBD1 (6 bases). The CDR3 runs 19 residues. Trimming took off 5 bases at V and 2 bases at J, with 26 bases between the two ends. CDR1 SEHNR and CDR2 FQNEAQ come from the germline V gene (reference sequence). DNA of the CDR3: TGTGCCAGCAGCCGCGGACAGAACGCCGCTTCAGCCTACACAGATACGCAGTATTTT. Amino acids: CASSRGQNAASAYTDTQYF. The whole variable domain, filled in from reference TRBV7-9 and TRBJ2-3, reads DTGVSQNPRHKITKRGQNVTFRCDPISEHNRLYWYRQTLGQGPEFLTYFQNEAQLEKSRLLSDRFSAERPKGSFSTLEIQRTEQGDSAMYLCASSRGQNAASAYTDTQYFGPGTRLTVL.

This clone has a single count. The chain has TRBV15 and TRBJ2-7; 16 positions agree with TRBD2. Germline CDR1 reads LNHNV; CDR2 reads YYDKDF (reference sequence). The V gene end was trimmed by 5 bases and the J gene end by 7 bases; junction bases not matched to a gene: 5. The CDR3 is made up of 15 amino acids. This CDR3 reads CATSGGTSGRVEQYF. The CDR3 region has the DNA TGTGCCACCAGCGGCGGGACTAGCGGGAGGGTTGAGCAGTACTTC.

The J gene is TRBJ1-1, the V gene TRBV7-9; TRBD1 aligns across 7 bases. Per the germline V gene, CDR1 is SEHNR and CDR2 is FQNEAQ (reference sequence). The CDR3 is 14 residues long. V trimming: 4 bases; J trimming: 1 base; junction bases outside the gene matches: 3. The CDR3 DNA is TGTGCCAGCAGCTCCGGGACAGAGAACACTGAAGCTTTCTTT. The encoded protein is CASSSGTENTEAFF.

CDR3 bases: TGTGCCAGCAGCCCTCGGACAGGATGGCATGAGCAGTTCTTC. It yields the protein CASSPRTGWHEQFF. The chain recombines TRBV7-9 with TRBJ2-1; 7 bases agree with TRBD1. The germline CDR1 and CDR2 sequences are SEHNR and FQNEAQ (reference sequence). The junction had 9 bases not matched to a gene; V was cut back by 5 bases and J by 8 bases. The CDR3 consists of 14 residues.

This rearrangement joins TRBV12-3 or TRBV12-4 to TRBJ1-2, with 7 bases identical to TRBD1. The CDR3 is made up of 13 amino acids. The V gene end was trimmed by 2 bases and the J gene end by 6 bases; junction bases not matched to a gene: 3. In DNA form, the CDR3 reads TGTGCCAGCAGTTTAAGAGGGGGCAATGGCTACACCTTC. Translated: CASSLRGGNGYTF.

Here the CDR3 reads CAWNRANYGYTF. The CDR3 nucleotides are TGTGCCTGGAATCGAGCTAACTATGGCTACACCTTC. This chain uses TRBV30 with TRBJ1-2; no firm D call. The V gene's germline CDR1 is GTSNPN and CDR2 SVGIG (reference sequence). The germline V and J ends were trimmed by 4 bases and 0 bases, with 6 bases remaining between them. CDR3 size: 12 residues.

This clone was found once. In DNA, the CDR3 is TGTGCCAGCAGGTATAGCGGGGGCTCCTACGAGCAGTACTTC. As protein: CASRYSGGSYEQYF. The chain links TRBV28 to TRBJ2-7, with TRBD2 matching over 9 bases. Trimming at V came to 6 bases and at J to 0 bases, leaving 3 bases not matched to a gene. Germline V gives CDR1 MDHEN, CDR2 SYDVKM. The CDR3 consists of 14 residues.

The J gene is TRBJ2-5, the V gene TRBV6-2 or TRBV6-3, with 9 positions matching TRBD1. The ends lost 6 bases at V and 13 bases at J; junction bases unmatched: 12. The CDR3 extends over 13 amino acids. CDR1 is MNHEY, CDR2 SVGEGT, per germline. This chain's CDR3 is CASSRTGDPSGYF. The DNA for the CDR3 is TGTGCCAGCAGCCGGACAGGGGACCCCTCAGGGTACTTC.

V is TRBV5-6 and J is TRBJ1-4; weak D call: TRBD1 (5 bases). Trimming took off 0 bases at V and 8 bases at J, with 17 bases between the two ends. Per the germline V gene, CDR1 is SGHDT and CDR2 is YYEEEE. The CDR3 runs 16 residues. CDR3 protein: CASSLGGGAAGEKLFF. As DNA, the CDR3 is TGTGCCAGCAGCTTGGGTGGCGGGGCTGCGGGGGAAAAACTGTTTTTT.

V is TRBV7-2 and J is TRBJ2-1; maybe TRBD1 (5 bases). Per the germline V gene, CDR1 is SGHTA and CDR2 is FQGNSA. The V gene lost 1 base and the J gene lost 6 bases, with 16 bases spanning the gap. This CDR3 is built from 16 residues. The chain's CDR3 is CASSLVRDVYGNEQFF. CDR3 nucleotide sequence: TGTGCCAGCAGCTTAGTCAGGGATGTATACGGCAATGAGCAGTTCTTC.

This chain connects TRBV10-3 to TRBJ1-3; D gene unclear. Trimming took off 6 bases at V and 4 bases at J, with 19 bases between the two ends. This CDR3 is 16 amino acids long. Germline V lookup: CDR1 ENHRY, CDR2 SYGVKD. The CDR3: CAIRSPARTGGNTIYF. CDR3 coding DNA: TGTGCCATCAGGTCTCCCGCTCGTACGGGGGGAAACACCATATATTTT.

The chain combines TRBV7-2 with TRBJ2-7; 12 bases fit TRBD2. The CDR3 totals 16 residues. V lost 5 bases, J lost 5 bases, and 10 bases stayed unmatched. From germline, CDR1 is SGHTA and CDR2 FQGNSA. The CDR3 nucleotides read TGTGCCAGCAGCAAACGACTAGCGGGAGTACCCCACGAGCAGTACTTC. This codes for CASSKRLAGVPHEQYF.

The V call is TRBV6-2 or TRBV6-3, the J call TRBJ1-2; D remains unclear. Germline loops: CDR1 MNHEY, CDR2 SVGEGT. The CDR3 is 12 residues long. The V end lost 4 bases, the J end lost 4 bases, and 7 bases lay between the germline ends. The CDR3 loop is CASSWQFYGYTF. CDR3 sequence (DNA): TGTGCCAGCAGTTGGCAATTCTATGGCTACACCTTC.

The genes are TRBV14 and TRBJ2-5, with 9 bases fitting TRBD2. J was trimmed by 5 bases and V by 3 bases; bases with no gene match: 7. The CDR3 length is 15 residues. CDR1 is SGHDN, CDR2 FVKESK, per germline. The CDR3, as DNA: TGTGCCAGCAGCCAGAATAGCGGGAGCCGGGAGACCCAGTACTTC. It encodes CASSQNSGSRETQYF.

V and J are TRBV9 and TRBJ2-7; 7 nucleotides agree with TRBD2. J gave up 4 bases and V 4 bases, and 8 bases lay outside the gene matches. The CDR3 covers 14 residues. Per germline, CDR1 SGDLS and CDR2 YYNGEE. The CDR3 region has the DNA TGTGCCAGCAGCCGAGATGGGAGGGTGTACGAGCAGTACTTC. This gives the protein CASSRDGRVYEQYF.

V gene TRBV5-5 combines with J gene TRBJ2-5; perhaps TRBD1 as D (5 bases). V lost 3 bases and J 0 bases, leaving 12 bases between the germline ends. This CDR3 spans 15 amino acids. CDR1 is SGHKS and CDR2 is YYEKEE in the germline V gene (reference sequence). This chain's CDR3 is CASSSLTANQETQYF. The CDR3 nucleotides read TGTGCCAGCAGCTCGCTGACAGCAAACCAAGAGACCCAGTACTTC.

The chain couples TRBV10-3 to TRBJ2-3; a weak D match, TRBD2 (6 bases). Per the germline V gene, CDR1 is ENHRY and CDR2 is SYGVKD. The CDR3 extends over 14 amino acids. Deletions cut 0 bases from V and 6 bases from J, with 10 bases between. The CDR3 DNA sequence: TGTGCCATCAGTGAGTCGACTGGGGGGGATACGCAGTATTTT. Translation: CAISESTGGDTQYF.

The V gene is TRBV9, the J gene TRBJ2-1; 9 nucleotides line up with TRBD2. J lost 7 bases, V lost 0 bases, and 5 bases had no gene match. The CDR3 contains 15 residues. CDR1 SGDLS and CDR2 YYNGEE come from the germline V gene. The CDR3 DNA is TGTGCCAGCAGCGTAGTGGCGGGAGGGCTGAATGAGCAGTTCTTC. Residues: CASSVVAGGLNEQFF.

V usage is TRBV10-3 and J usage is TRBJ2-5, with 10 bases lining up with TRBD2. J gave up 1 base and V 7 bases, and 9 bases lay outside the gene matches. In germline, CDR1 is ENHRY, CDR2 SYGVKD. The CDR3 runs to 16 residues. CDR3 protein: CAIKPSGSHFQETQYF. The CDR3 DNA reads as TGTGCCATCAAGCCTAGCGGGAGTCACTTCCAAGAGACCCAGTACTTC.

The rearrangement uses TRBV25-1 and TRBJ1-2, with D maybe TRBD1 (5 bases). V gave up 2 bases and J gave up 1 base, with 11 bases separating them. Germline assignment: CDR1 MGHDK and CDR2 SYGVNS. The CDR3 spans 15 residues. CDR3 DNA: TGTGCCAGCAGTGAAGGGGGGACCCTTAACTATGGCTACACCTTC. It encodes CASSEGGTLNYGYTF.

The chain carries TRBV6-2 or TRBV6-3 and TRBJ2-3; 7 bases map to TRBD1. Germline V lookup: CDR1 MNHEY, CDR2 SVGEGT. V shed 2 bases, J shed 9 bases, and the junction held 20 bases outside the gene matches. The CDR3 has 18 residues. The CDR3: CASSYPSTGKTKRETQYF. CDR3 nucleotides: TGTGCCAGCAGTTACCCCTCGACAGGGAAAACTAAGAGGGAGACGCAGTATTTT.

The chain is built from TRBV3-1 (or the pseudogene TRBV3-2) and TRBJ1-2, with D hard to call. The germline V gene encodes CDR1 LGHDT and CDR2 YNNKEL (reference sequence). With 1 base removed from V and 3 bases from J, the gap between germline ends came to 6 bases. CDR3 length equals 13 residues. In nucleotides, the CDR3 is TGTGCCAGCAGCCAAGGAACAGACTATGGCTACACCTTC. As protein: CASSQGTDYGYTF.

This rearrangement joins TRBV7-6 to TRBJ2-3; TRBD2 is a possible D gene (5 bases). Per the germline V gene, CDR1 is SGHVS and CDR2 is FNYEAQ. The CDR3 loop spans 16 amino acids. Trimming cost V 5 bases and J 3 bases, with 18 bases left between them. The CDR3 loop is CASSPEAVLGTDTQYF. In DNA form, the CDR3 reads TGTGCCAGCAGCCCCGAGGCCGTACTAGGAACAGATACGCAGTATTTT. Full variable domain (outside the CDR3, taken from reference TRBV7-6 and TRBJ2-3): GAGVSQSPRYKVTKRGQDVALRCDPISGHVSLYWYRQALGQGPEFLTYFNYEAQQDKSGLPNDRFSAERPEGSISTLTIQRTEQRDSAMYRCASSPEAVLGTDTQYFGPGTRLTVL.

The rearrangement links TRBV11-2 to TRBJ2-5; the D gene is possibly TRBD1 (6 bases). Germline CDR1 and CDR2: SGHAT and FQNNGV. CDR3 length equals 15 residues. The V end lost 5 bases, the J end lost 1 base, and 14 bases lay between the germline ends. In nucleotides, the CDR3 is TGTGCCAGCAGCCGTAAACAGGGCCCCCAAGAGACCCAGTACTTC. Residues: CASSRKQGPQETQYF.

The chain recombines TRBV10-3 with TRBJ2-2, with 7 bases fitting TRBD2. V lost 3 bases to trimming and J lost 5 bases; unmatched junction nucleotides: 9. Germline CDR1 is ENHRY and CDR2 is SYGVKD. The CDR3 totals 16 residues. The CDR3 loop is CAISDNQRDQTGELFF. The CDR3 nucleotides read TGTGCCATCAGTGATAATCAGCGGGATCAAACCGGGGAGCTGTTTTTT.

The genes are TRBV3-1 (or the pseudogene TRBV3-2) and TRBJ2-1; D perhaps matches TRBD2 (6 bases). V lost 4 bases to trimming and J lost 9 bases, with 13 bases between them. CDR1 is LGHDT, CDR2 YNNKEL, per germline (reference sequence). There are 13 residues in the CDR3. The CDR3 DNA sequence: TGTGCCAGCAGCCGGCGGGAAATGGGTGAGCAGTTCTTC. Its translation is CASSRREMGEQFF.